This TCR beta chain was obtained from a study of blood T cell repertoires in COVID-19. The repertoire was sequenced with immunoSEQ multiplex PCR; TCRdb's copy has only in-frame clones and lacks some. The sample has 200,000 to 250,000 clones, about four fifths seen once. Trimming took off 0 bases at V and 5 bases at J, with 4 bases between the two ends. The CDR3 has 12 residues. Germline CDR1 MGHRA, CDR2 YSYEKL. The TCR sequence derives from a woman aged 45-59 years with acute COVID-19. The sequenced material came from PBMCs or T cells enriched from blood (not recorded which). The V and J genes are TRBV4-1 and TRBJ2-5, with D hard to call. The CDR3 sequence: CASSQDMETQYF. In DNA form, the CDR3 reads TGCGCCAGCAGCCAAGATATGGAGACCCAGTACTTC.